The source of this T cell receptor (beta chain) is a study of T cells in narcolepsy. Study information: Enrolled donors included narcolepsy type 1 or type 2 patients and healthy controls.

Assay: immunoSEQ multiplex PCR; the TCRdb copy retains only in-frame clones and omits some. The data show roughly 20,000 clones, with approximately 80% seen just once and around 4% held by the top ten. V was trimmed by 2 bases and J by 2 bases, leaving 16 bases between them. The CDR3 sequence is 16 residues long. Germline V gives CDR1 MGHRA, CDR2 YSYEKL. Study-level results: Reportedly, autoreactive clonotypes were serially detected in patients' blood but not controls'. Comparing one patient's CSF and blood CD4+ clonotypes highlighted HCRT- and TRIB2-specific autoreactive clonotypes.

In regard to this clone: Its antigen remains unknown.

Sample: memory (CD45RA-) CD4+ T cells from blood. This sequence joins TRBV4-1 and TRBJ2-7; no clear D. The source is a human donor in good health. The CDR3 sequence is CASSQTTVARTYEQYF. The CDR3 DNA follows: TGCGCCAGCAGCCAAACCACGGTGGCTAGGACCTACGAGCAGTACTTC.